A selection of T cell receptor beta chains follows, all from one sample in a study of T cell responses to AZD1222 COVID-19 vaccine. The table came from immunoSEQ multiplex PCR; TCRdb's copy has only in-frame clones and leaves some out. The table includes about 150,000 clones, 70% to 90% detected once. The sample here was peripheral blood, taken on day 0 of AZD1222 vaccination. These receptors were taken from an adult in good health. Both conserved end residues are part of each CDR3. Each record gives: D gene, V gene, clone size, J gene, CDR3 protein, CDR3 DNA. D genes are given only for firm matches. The size of a clone is reported for some rows only, either as once, few or many, or as a class for expanded clones.

TRBD2	TRBV7-9	few	TRBJ2-2	CASRSSSGLNTGELFF	TGTGCCAGCAGGTCCTCTAGCGGGCTGAACACCGGGGAGCTGTTTTTT
TRBD1	TRBV5-1	NA	TRBJ1-6	CASKEGQTFSPLHF	TGCGCCAGCAAGGAGGGACAGACTTTTTCACCCCTCCACTTT
NA	TRBV4-1	NA	TRBJ2-1	CASSPLSSYNEQFF	TGCGCCAGCAGCCCACTGAGCTCCTACAATGAGCAGTTCTTC
TRBD1	TRBV7-8	NA	TRBJ2-7	CASSLVRRGSPTDEQYF	TGTGCCAGCAGCTTAGTTCGCAGGGGGTCCCCTACCGACGAGCAGTACTTC
TRBD1	TRBV15	NA	TRBJ2-1	CATSRDRGRGNEQFF	TGTGCCACCAGCAGGGACAGGGGAAGGGGCAATGAGCAGTTCTTC
NA	TRBV10-3	NA	TRBJ2-7	CAISAGSDEQYF	TGTGCCATCAGCGCCGGTTCGGACGAGCAGTACTTC
TRBD1	TRBV29-1	NA	TRBJ1-5	CSAGQGGNQPQHF	TGCAGCGCGGGACAGGGGGGAAATCAGCCCCAGCATTTT
NA	TRBV7-8	NA	TRBJ2-3	CASSLAKYRDNTDTQYF	TGTGCCAGCAGCTTAGCAAAATACCGGGACAACACAGATACGCAGTATTTT
NA	TRBV21-1	NA	TRBJ1-5	CASSKALLRAPSNQPQHF	TGTGCCAGCAGCAAAGCGCTTTTGCGGGCTCCAAGCAATCAGCCCCAGCATTTT
NA	TRBV27	NA	TRBJ1-1	CASSLQSGAGAFF	TGTGCCAGCAGTTTACAGTCAGGGGCGGGAGCTTTCTTT
NA	TRBV11-2	NA	TRBJ1-6	CATSASTSSYNSPLHF	TGTGCCACCTCAGCTTCTACGAGCTCCTATAATTCACCCCTCCACTTT
NA	TRBV5-4	NA	TRBJ1-2	CASSLGGSGGYTF	TGTGCCAGCAGCTTGGGGGGAAGTGGCGGCTACACCTTC
TRBD2	TRBV20-1	NA	TRBJ2-7	CSASRLARGEYEQYF	TGCAGTGCGAGTCGACTAGCGCGGGGAGAGTACGAGCAGTACTTC
NA	TRBV4-2	once	TRBJ1-2	CASSQVSIFYGYTF	TGTGCCAGCAGCCAAGTATCAATTTTCTATGGCTACACCTTC
NA	TRBV3-1/TRBV3-2	NA	TRBJ2-2	CASSLNTGELFF	TGTGCCAGCAGCCTTAACACCGGGGAGCTGTTTTTT
TRBD2	TRBV3-1/TRBV3-2	NA	TRBJ2-1	CASTKRGGNEQFF	TGTGCCAGCACCAAGCGGGGGGGTAATGAGCAGTTCTTC
NA	TRBV11-3	NA	TRBJ2-3	CASSFWGSDTQYF	TGTGCCAGCAGCTTTTGGGGGTCAGATACGCAGTATTTT
NA	TRBV2	NA	TRBJ1-1	CASSDSPNTEAFF	TGTGCCAGCAGTGACAGCCCGAACACTGAAGCTTTCTTT
NA	TRBV4-2	NA	TRBJ2-5	CASSLGNREETQYF	TGTGCCAGCAGCTTGGGGAACAGGGAAGAGACCCAGTACTTC
NA	TRBV25-1	NA	TRBJ1-1	CASSGRGAGTEAFF	TGTGCCAGCAGTGGTAGGGGAGCGGGCACTGAAGCTTTCTTT
TRBD1	TRBV9	few	TRBJ2-5	CASSADPTGTETQYF	TGTGCCAGCAGCGCTGACCCGACAGGGACGGAGACCCAGTACTTC
NA	TRBV5-6	NA	TRBJ2-1	CASSFQLLSSYNEQFF	TGTGCCAGCAGTTTTCAGCTCCTGAGTTCTTACAATGAGCAGTTCTTC
NA	TRBV27	NA	TRBJ1-1	CASSLSRGGTEAFF	TGTGCCAGCAGTTTATCGCGGGGTGGGACTGAAGCTTTCTTT
NA	TRBV14	NA	TRBJ1-6	CASSHLKGGFASSYNSPLHF	TGTGCCAGCAGCCACCTAAAGGGTGGATTTGCGAGCTCCTATAATTCACCCCTCCACTTT
TRBD2	TRBV3-1/TRBV3-2	NA	TRBJ2-1	CASSQEGLAVYNEQFF	TGTGCCAGCAGCCAAGAGGGACTAGCGGTTTACAATGAGCAGTTCTTC
TRBD1	TRBV5-1	NA	TRBJ1-2	CASSLGTGYGYTF	TGCGCCAGCAGCTTGGGGACAGGGTATGGCTACACCTTC
NA	TRBV30	few	TRBJ1-5	CAWASGNNQPQHF	TGTGCCTGGGCCTCCGGGAACAATCAGCCCCAGCATTTT
TRBD1	TRBV13	NA	TRBJ1-1	CASSSGQGPEAFF	TGTGCCAGCAGCTCGGGACAGGGGCCTGAAGCTTTCTTT
NA	TRBV7-2	NA	TRBJ2-5	CASSGQPPPETQYF	TGTGCCAGCAGTGGTCAACCTCCGCCAGAGACCCAGTACTTC
NA	TRBV6-1	NA	TRBJ1-2	CASSDNVGGYTF	TGTGCCAGCAGTGACAACGTCGGTGGCTACACCTTC
NA	TRBV6-5	once	TRBJ2-1	CASRRDPVSYNEQFF	TGTGCCAGCCGCCGGGACCCCGTGTCCTACAATGAGCAGTTCTTC
NA	TRBV10-1	few	TRBJ2-7	CASSASGLYEQYF	TGCGCCAGCAGTGCCAGCGGCCTCTACGAGCAGTACTTC
NA	TRBV6-5	NA	TRBJ2-3	CASSLGGGGTDTQYF	TGTGCCAGCAGTTTGGGGGGCGGGGGCACAGATACGCAGTATTTT
NA	TRBV29-1	NA	TRBJ1-2	CSVEDRGNYGYTF	TGCAGCGTTGAAGATCGAGGGAACTATGGCTACACCTTC
NA	TRBV23-1	NA	TRBJ2-7	CASSQHLGRDDEQYF	TGCGCCAGCAGTCAACACCTGGGCAGGGACGACGAGCAGTACTTC
NA	TRBV3-1/TRBV3-2	NA	TRBJ1-3	CASSPAARDTIYF	TGTGCCAGCAGCCCCGCCGCACGGGACACCATATATTTT
NA	TRBV28	NA	TRBJ1-2	CASSLGQGTNYGYTF	TGTGCCAGCAGTTTGGGTCAGGGAACCAACTATGGCTACACCTTC
NA	TRBV3-1/TRBV3-2	few	TRBJ2-5	CASWGEVRGETQYF	TGTGCCAGCTGGGGGGAGGTCCGAGGAGAGACCCAGTACTTC
TRBD1	TRBV18	NA	TRBJ2-5	CASSADRQETQYF	TGTGCCAGCTCCGCGGACAGGCAAGAGACCCAGTACTTC
NA	TRBV6-5	NA	TRBJ2-1	CASSSPGQIYNEQFF	TGTGCCAGCAGCTCCCCGGGCCAAATCTACAATGAGCAGTTCTTC
TRBD2	TRBV4-2	NA	TRBJ2-1	CASAVAGANEQFF	TGTGCCAGCGCAGTAGCGGGGGCCAATGAGCAGTTCTTC
TRBD2	TRBV6-4	NA	TRBJ2-3	CASSPLLAFGTDTQYF	TGTGCCAGCAGTCCACTACTAGCGTTCGGCACAGATACGCAGTATTTT
TRBD1	TRBV6-5	few	TRBJ1-3	CASRTQGAQGNTIYF	TGTGCCAGCAGAACACAGGGGGCGCAAGGAAACACCATATATTTT
NA	TRBV20-1	NA	TRBJ2-1	CSAIESPYNEQFF	TGCAGTGCTATTGAGTCCCCGTACAATGAGCAGTTCTTC
NA	TRBV30	NA	TRBJ1-3	CAWSIPSLSIYF	TGTGCCTGGAGTATCCCTAGTCTTTCCATATATTTT
NA	TRBV4-2	NA	TRBJ1-2	CASSQGGFGYGYTF	TGTGCCAGCAGCCAAGGAGGTTTTGGTTATGGCTACACCTTC
NA	TRBV27	NA	TRBJ1-6	CASSSRTALPDSPLHF	TGTGCCAGCAGTTCCCGGACCGCTTTGCCCGATTCACCCCTCCACTTT
NA	TRBV7-9	NA	TRBJ1-1	CASSPEGGLEAFF	TGTGCCAGCAGCCCCGAAGGGGGGCTAGAAGCTTTCTTT
NA	TRBV18	NA	TRBJ1-1	CASSPPPTSMNTEAFF	TGTGCCAGCTCACCACCTCCAACCTCAATGAACACTGAAGCTTTCTTT
NA	TRBV18	NA	TRBJ1-1	CASSPRVRRSTEAFF	TGTGCCAGCTCACCTCGGGTACGGCGGAGCACTGAAGCTTTCTTT
TRBD1	TRBV18	few	TRBJ2-2	CASSPPGQGSNTGELFF	TGTGCCAGCTCACCACCCGGACAGGGATCGAACACCGGGGAGCTGTTTTTT
NA	TRBV30	NA	TRBJ2-2	CAWSPPGPGELFF	TGTGCCTGGAGTCCTCCAGGGCCCGGGGAGCTGTTTTTT
NA	TRBV27	NA	TRBJ2-7	CASSFRGFNEQYF	TGTGCCAGCAGTTTTAGGGGGTTCAACGAGCAGTACTTC
NA	TRBV28	NA	TRBJ1-4	CASSSTISPARLFF	TGTGCCAGCAGTTCGACGATCTCCCCGGCTAGACTGTTTTTT
NA	TRBV4-1	NA	TRBJ1-2	CASSQQGNYGYTF	TGCGCCAGCAGCCAACAGGGAAACTATGGCTACACCTTC
TRBD2	TRBV10-1	NA	TRBJ2-3	CASRGTSGDTQYF	TGCGCCAGCAGGGGGACTAGCGGAGATACGCAGTATTTT
NA	TRBV6-5	NA	TRBJ1-3	CASSPTVPSGNTIYF	TGTGCCAGCAGTCCAACAGTACCCTCTGGAAACACCATATATTTT
NA	TRBV9	few	TRBJ1-6	CASSVGDSYSPLHF	TGTGCCAGCAGCGTAGGAGACAGTTATTCACCCCTCCACTTT
NA	TRBV21-1	NA	TRBJ1-2	CASSKGTPSEGYTF	TGTGCCAGCAGCAAGGGCACTCCATCTGAAGGCTACACCTTC